The following is a T cell receptor (beta chain) sequence with its context. These data are taken from a study of cytomegalovirus exposure and HLA in healthy donors. Turning to the study itself: Early release data held approximately 81 million unique TCRs from HLA-typed donors.

The ends were cut back, 5 bases at V and 3 bases at J, with 11 bases in the middle. The CDR3 runs to 14 residues. The germline V gene encodes CDR1 WSHSY and CDR2 SAAADI. Primers: 60 Vbeta forward and 13 Jbeta reverse. This table comes from immunoSEQ multiplex PCR, and its TCRdb copy is limited to in-frame clones, with some not included. The profile shows about 19,000 clones, about 80% of them singletons. This clonotype originated in a human donor in good health. Sequenced: PBMCs. The chain uses TRBV10-2 and TRBJ1-5, with D maybe TRBD1 (5 bases). CDR3 region: CASSITGPNQPQHF. CDR3 DNA: TGCGCCAGCAGTATCACAGGCCCCAATCAGCCCCAGCATTTT.